Listed below are T cell receptor beta chains from one sample, sequenced in a study of post-analysis software for immune sequencing data. TCRdb re-called the PCR reads through MiXCR, storing one row per CDR3 protein. The repertoire has about 160,000 distinct CDR3 sequences, roughly 35% of them found once; the top ten carry 28%. Sequenced here: blood, sampled after autologous hematopoietic stem cell transplantation. These receptors were collected from a girl between 5 and 17 years old with multiple sclerosis. Each CDR3 is given with its conserved first and last residue. The D gene is left open where the match is weak. Clone size, where shown, is once, few, many, or a class for clones that have expanded.

cdr3_nt	cdr3_aa	v_call	j_call	clone_size	d_call
TGCAGCGTTGAAGAGGGGATAGCGGGAGGAGATACGCAGTATTTT	CSVEEGIAGGDTQYF	TRBV29-1	TRBJ2-3	few	TRBD2
TGTGCCATCCGTCAGACCGAGCGGGAGGTCTCAAATGAGCAGTACTTC	CAIRQTEREVSNEQYF	TRBV10-3	TRBJ2-5	-	TRBD2
TGTGCCAGCAGCCTGGGACGGGCTAATTCACCCCTCCACTTT	CASSLGRANSPLHF	TRBV9	TRBJ1-6	-	-
TGCGCCAGCAGCTCGGCCCACGAGCAGTACTTC	CASSSAHEQYF	TRBV5-1	TRBJ2-7	-	-
TGCAGCGTTGAGGTCCTAGCGGGAGAGCAAGAGACCCAGTACTTC	CSVEVLAGEQETQYF	TRBV29-1	TRBJ2-5	-	TRBD2
TGTGCCAGCAGTTTTGAGTACAATGAGCAGTTCTTC	CASSFEYNEQFF	TRBV28	TRBJ2-1	-	-
TGTGCCAGCAGCTTAGTTCGGACCCGAGGTCAAGAGGCCCAGTACTTC	CASSLVRTRGQEAQYF	TRBV11-3	TRBJ2-4	-	-
TGCAGTGCCCCTTGCAACACAGATACGCAGTATTTT	CSAPCNTDTQYF	TRBV20-1	TRBJ2-3	few	-
TGTGCCAGCAGCCCACCCGGACAGAGCACCATATATTTT	CASSPPGQSTIYF	TRBV13	TRBJ1-3	-	-
TGTGCCAGCAGTTACCGAGCCAATCAGCCCCAGCATTTT	CASSYRANQPQHF	TRBV12-3/TRBV12-4	TRBJ1-5	medium-sized	-
TGTGCCAGCAGTGAGGGAAGTGGCACAGATACGCAGTATTTT	CASSEGSGTDTQYF	TRBV6-4	TRBJ2-3	-	-
TGTGCCAGCAGTTCCCCGGGCAATGAGCAGTTCTTC	CASSSPGNEQFF	TRBV27	TRBJ2-1	-	-
TGCGCCAGCAGCCATATAGACAGGGAGATGGGTTCACCCCTCCACTTT	CASSHIDREMGSPLHF	TRBV4-1	TRBJ1-6	-	TRBD1
TGCGCCAGCAGCTTGTGGGGGGGGGCCTACGAGCAGTACTTC	CASSLWGGAYEQYF	TRBV5-1	TRBJ2-7	few	TRBD2
TGTGCTAGCAGCTTAAGCGGGCAGAACCAAGAGACCCAGTACTTC	CASSLSGQNQETQYF	TRBV7-7	TRBJ2-5	-	-
TGCGCCAGCAGCCAAGGGAGGGGACAGGGAGGCAACGAGCAGTACTTC	CASSQGRGQGGNEQYF	TRBV4-3	TRBJ2-7	few	TRBD1
TGTGCCATCAGGGCCGGGACTAGCGTTTTCTACGAGCAGTACTTC	CAIRAGTSVFYEQYF	TRBV10-3	TRBJ2-7	-	TRBD2
TGTGCCAGCAGTTGGTTGGGGGTAAGCTACGAGCAGTACTTC	CASSWLGVSYEQYF	TRBV28	TRBJ2-7	once	-
TGTGCCAGCAGCGTAGTCGCAGCGGGAGGTTACAATGAGCAGTTCTTC	CASSVVAAGGYNEQFF	TRBV9	TRBJ2-1	-	TRBD2
TGCAGTGCTAGGTCGGGACTAGCGATGGAGACCCAGTACTTC	CSARSGLAMETQYF	TRBV20-1	TRBJ2-5	-	TRBD2
TGTGCCAGCAGCGTAAACCTGGGGGATGAAGCTTTCTTT	CASSVNLGDEAFF	TRBV9	TRBJ1-1	-	-
TGTGCCAGCAGCTTGGTGGGGACAGTACTCTCTGGGGCCAACGTCCTGACTTTC	CASSLVGTVLSGANVLTF	TRBV5-8	TRBJ2-6	few	TRBD1
TGTGCCAGCAGCTTGTTCGGGTCAGATACGCAGTATTTT	CASSLFGSDTQYF	TRBV7-9	TRBJ2-3	-	-
TGTGCCAGCAGCGTAGGGAGGGGGGGACTAGCGAACTCCTACAATGAGCAGTTCTTC	CASSVGRGGLANSYNEQFF	TRBV9	TRBJ2-1	-	TRBD2
TGTGCCAGCAGGGGGACTAGCGGGGCCGACAATGAGCAGTTCTTC	CASRGTSGADNEQFF	TRBV12-3/TRBV12-4	TRBJ2-1	few	TRBD2